The subject of this entry is one T cell receptor beta chain. The antigen it binds to is not known. No much larger clone is present one base from it, and per-base qualities are unavailable. TCRbeta CDR3 regions were amplified from genomic DNA by means of the immunoSEQ Assay, a bias-controlled multiplex PCR. On the authors' methods: The number of nucleated cells in each sample was estimated by amplification of reference gene primers within the assay. Sequence reads were collapsed and filtered to measure the absolute abundance of every unique TCRbeta CDR3 rearrangement. For each sample, productive Simpson clonality was calculated as the square root of Simpson's diversity index across productive rearrangements. TCRdb holds this immuneACCESS table with in-frame rearrangements only. Some clones are missing; in checked studies, unresolved V genes explain under half, and the rest has no known cause. V, J and clone size reflect that table, while D and trimming were determined from the DNA. The sample profile shows 170,000 or so clones; approximately 90% of them were found once. Approximately 12% of the sample is in the top ten clones.

The CDR3 sequence holds 14 residues, the cysteine and phenylalanine included. Solely the CDR3 DNA is kept, with 42 bases framed from the first base. V is clipped by 0 bases and J by 2 bases, and the sequence between their germline boundaries is 7 bases long. Reading the germline V gene gives CDR1 SGHTA and CDR2 FQGNSA. This sample is part of a study of blood T cell repertoires in COVID-19 (dated by TCRdb to between 2020 and 2021). Context from the whole study: Collaborator samples came from the United States, Italy and Spain and covered acute and convalescent phases of COVID-19. The material from the prospective study consisted of cDNA or gDNA derived from T cells, B-cell-depleted T cells, or PBMCs. The dataset comprised deeply sampled blood TCRbeta repertoires from subjects exposed to, actively infected with, or recovered from COVID-19. A freely available public database, intended as a resource for researchers studying the immune response to SARS-CoV-2, is where the repertoires were released. Samples were obtained from the ongoing ImmuneRACE study (first 160 participants) and from 1,254 subjects provided by 6 global collaborators. The sample metadata nearly always contained a de-identified subject ID, COVID-19 status, age in years and sex. Where available, HLA class I and class II types were obtained from metadata supplied by the sample provider rather than from assay-based typing.

The full study reports these points: Clinical and demographic metadata were provided uncurated, with the amount varying by source and participant.

In Seattle, one collaborating source enrolled patients while the infection was active and tracked those patients longitudinally over the course of disease. Each collaborating institution followed its own protocols to collect whole blood in K2EDTA tubes. Collaborator samples were shipped for TCRbeta analysis as frozen whole blood, isolated PBMCs, or DNA extracted from either sample type. The source material was peripheral blood. The chain is assembled from TRBV7-2 and TRBJ2-5; the D gene remains uncertain. The receptor was derived from a woman aged 70-85 years with COVID-19, enrolled during active disease. The encoded CDR3 is CASSLARGQETQYF. The base sequence is TGTGCCAGCAGCTTAGCCCGAGGACAAGAGACCCAGTACTTC.